The text below deals with one T cell receptor (beta chain). What it recognizes is unknown. This entry is derived from a study of Tregs in tolerant kidney transplant recipients. Broader study findings: Some patients' samples used different primers over time, so nucleotide sequences weren't comparable.

Germline lookup yields CDR1 ENHRY and CDR2 SYGVKD. Trimming pared 0 bases from V and 4 bases from J, leaving 13 bases between. This CDR3 spans 16 amino acids. The data were produced by immunoSEQ multiplex PCR, yet TCRdb's version contains in-frame clones alone and is incomplete. The table records about 73,000 clones, 95% to 98% of them present only once. CD4+CD25+CD127- Tregs, CD4+CD25- non-Tregs, CD4 and CD8 cells were sorted. This TCR came from a human donor who received a combined kidney and bone marrow transplant. The chain combines TRBV10-3 with TRBJ1-3, with D perhaps TRBD1 (6 bases). The sequencing used CD4+ T cells from blood, collected before the transplant. The DNA of the CDR3 is TGTGCCATCAGTGAGTCAGTGACAGGCCGAGGAAACACCATATATTTT. It translates to CAISESVTGRGNTIYF.